This entry lists 9 T cell receptor beta chains sequenced from one sample in a study of T cells in Graves' hyperthyroidism and ophthalmopathy. Using RNA transcripts as the source, TCR beta CDR3 regions were amplified. The study used the HTBI primer set for a first-round RT-PCR of the TCR CDR3. Via MiXCR, TCRdb re-called the multiplex PCR reads, giving one row per CDR3 protein. This sample has around 440,000 distinct CDR3 sequences, with less than 20% found just once. Sequencing was carried out using blood. These receptors were taken from a woman under 30 with Graves' hyperthyroidism.

This clonotype was recorded a few times. The CDR3, as DNA: TGTGCCAGCAGCCCAACAGCCACCTACAATGAGCAGTTCTTC. Translated, it gives CASSPTATYNEQFF. This sequence joins TRBV3-1 and TRBJ2-1; D is unclear. CDR1 is LGHDT and CDR2 is YNNKEL in the germline V gene (reference sequence). Between the trimmed V and J ends, which lost 4 bases and 2 bases, there was a span of 9 bases. The CDR3 is 14 residues long.

This clonotype was counted many times. The rearrangement links TRBV18 to TRBJ1-1; D ambiguous. The CDR3 totals 14 residues. V lost 2 bases, J lost 1 base, and 8 bases lay in between. Germline lookup yields CDR1 KGHSH and CDR2 LQKENI. CDR3 region: CASSPARANTEAFF. CDR3 nucleotides: TGTGCCAGCTCACCAGCCAGAGCGAACACTGAAGCTTTCTTT.

This clonotype showed up many times. The CDR3 spells CASSRATIRESYGYTF. The CDR3, as DNA: TGTGCCAGCAGCCGAGCGACAATTAGGGAGAGCTATGGCTACACCTTC. The chain joins TRBV3-1 to TRBJ1-2; D call uncertain. This CDR3 has 16 residues. Trimming took 4 bases from V and 4 from J, leaving 19 bases between them. Germline values: CDR1 LGHDT, CDR2 YNNKEL (reference sequence).

This clonotype was counted ten times or more. CDR3 sequence (DNA): TGCAGTGCCCCGGCCGACGGCTACGAGCAGTACTTC. Its translation is CSAPADGYEQYF. This chain joins TRBV20-1 and TRBJ2-7; D not resolved. CDR3 size: 12 residues. The V and J ends lost 6 bases and 3 bases respectively, with 12 bases between them. CDR1 is DFQATT, CDR2 SNEGSKA, per germline (reference sequence).

This clonotype appeared a few times. The chain carries TRBV19 and TRBJ1-5; D ambiguous. V lost 8 bases and J 0 bases, leaving 14 bases between the germline ends. There are 15 residues in the CDR3. Germline V lookup: CDR1 LNHDA, CDR2 SQIVND (reference sequence). CDR3 region: CASSQGRVSNQPQHF. CDR3 bases: TGTGCCAGTTCTCAAGGACGGGTTAGCAATCAGCCCCAGCATTTT.

V and J are TRBV7-9 and TRBJ2-5, with D tentatively TRBD2 (6 bases). Trimming took off 5 bases at V and 2 bases at J, with 24 bases between the two ends. CDR3 length: 18 residues. Germline loops: CDR1 SEHNR, CDR2 FQNEAQ (reference sequence). In nucleotides, the CDR3 is TGTGCCAGCAGCCCTCTAGCGCGTAGGAAGACCCTACAAGAGACCCAGTACTTC. It codes for CASSPLARRKTLQETQYF.

This clonotype has more than one count but fewer than ten. The chain is built from TRBV13 and TRBJ2-5, with TRBD1 matching over 10 bases. With 4 bases clipped from V and 1 base from J, the junction kept 9 bases outside the gene matches. The CDR3 is made up of 17 amino acids. In germline, CDR1 is PRHDT, CDR2 FYEKMQ (reference sequence). Written as DNA, the CDR3 is TGTGCCAGCAGCTCCCGACAGGGGGCTCCCGGCCAAGAGACCCAGTACTTC. The encoded protein is CASSSRQGAPGQETQYF.

The V call is TRBV28, the J call TRBJ1-4; D is uncertain. The CDR3 runs 15 residues. V lost 5 bases to trimming and J lost 7 bases, with 17 bases between them. The V gene's germline CDR1 is MDHEN and CDR2 SYDVKM. The CDR3, as DNA: TGTGCCAGCAGTAACACCGACATAAGAGGTGAAAAACTGTTTTTT. This gives the protein CASSNTDIRGEKLFF.

This clonotype occurred a few times. The gene calls are TRBV4-1 and TRBJ1-3, with D unresolved. The germline V gene has CDR1 MGHRA and CDR2 YSYEKL. This CDR3 has 17 amino acids. V lost 0 bases to trimming and J lost 5 bases, with 17 bases between them. For the CDR3, the DNA is TGCGCCAGCAGCCAAGACGGGCTCAAGACATCCAGAAACACCATATATTTT. Amino acids: CASSQDGLKTSRNTIYF.